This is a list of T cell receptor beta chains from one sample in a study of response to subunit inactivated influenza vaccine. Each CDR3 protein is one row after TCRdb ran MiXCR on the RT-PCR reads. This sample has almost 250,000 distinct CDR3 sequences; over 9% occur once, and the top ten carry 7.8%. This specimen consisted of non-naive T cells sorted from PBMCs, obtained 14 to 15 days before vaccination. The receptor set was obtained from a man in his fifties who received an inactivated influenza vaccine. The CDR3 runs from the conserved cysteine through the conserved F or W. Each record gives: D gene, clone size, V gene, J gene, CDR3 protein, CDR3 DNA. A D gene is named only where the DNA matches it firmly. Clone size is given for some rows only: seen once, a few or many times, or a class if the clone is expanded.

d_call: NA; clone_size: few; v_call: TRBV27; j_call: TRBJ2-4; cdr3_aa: CASSLEGPLAKNIQYF; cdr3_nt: TGTGCCAGCAGTTTAGAGGGCCCGCTAGCCAAAAACATTCAGTACTTC
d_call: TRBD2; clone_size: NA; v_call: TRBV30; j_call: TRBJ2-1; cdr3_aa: CAWSVRTSGRGSPVNEQFF; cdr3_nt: TGTGCCTGGAGTGTACGGACTAGCGGGAGGGGCTCTCCGGTCAATGAGCAGTTCTTC
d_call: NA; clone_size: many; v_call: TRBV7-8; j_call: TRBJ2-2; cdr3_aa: CASSPTLTGRGANTGELFF; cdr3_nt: TGTGCCAGCAGCCCAACTCTCACCGGACGGGGCGCGAACACCGGGGAGCTGTTTTTT
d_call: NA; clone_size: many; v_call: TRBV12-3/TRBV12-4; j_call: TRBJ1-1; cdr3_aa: CASSLAGLLNTEAFF; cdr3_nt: TGTGCCAGCAGTTTGGCAGGGCTGCTGAACACTGAAGCTTTCTTT
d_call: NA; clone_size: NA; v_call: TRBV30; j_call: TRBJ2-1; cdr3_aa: CAWNLGLGGGEQFF; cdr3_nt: TGTGCCTGGAACTTAGGCCTCGGGGGCGGGGAGCAGTTCTTC
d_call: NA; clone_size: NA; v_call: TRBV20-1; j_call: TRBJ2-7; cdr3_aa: CSASKGPAYEQYF; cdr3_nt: TGCAGTGCTAGTAAGGGGCCGGCCTACGAGCAGTACTTC
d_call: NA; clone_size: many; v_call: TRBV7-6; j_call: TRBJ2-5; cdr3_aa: CASSLVAHPQETQYF; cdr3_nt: TGTGCCAGCAGCTTAGTAGCCCATCCCCAAGAGACCCAGTACTTC
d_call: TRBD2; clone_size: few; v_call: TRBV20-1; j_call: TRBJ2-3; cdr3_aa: CSGEREGTDTQYF; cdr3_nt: TGCAGTGGGGAGCGGGAGGGCACAGATACGCAGTATTTT
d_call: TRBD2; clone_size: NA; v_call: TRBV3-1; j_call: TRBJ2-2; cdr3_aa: CASSQSLAGVTGELFF; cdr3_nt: TGTGCCAGCAGCCAATCACTAGCGGGAGTAACCGGGGAGCTGTTTTTT
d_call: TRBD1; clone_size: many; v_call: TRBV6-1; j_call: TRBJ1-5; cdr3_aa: CATQAGTASNQPQHF; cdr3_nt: TGTGCCACCCAAGCCGGGACAGCTAGCAATCAGCCCCAGCATTTT
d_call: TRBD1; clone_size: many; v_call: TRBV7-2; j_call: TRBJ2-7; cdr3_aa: CASSPHLDRVEQYF; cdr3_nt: TGTGCCAGCAGCCCCCACCTTGACAGGGTTGAGCAGTACTTC
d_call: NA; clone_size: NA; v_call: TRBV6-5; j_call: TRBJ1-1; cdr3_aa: CASSYSKGRTEAFF; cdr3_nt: TGTGCCAGCAGTTACTCGAAGGGGCGGACTGAAGCTTTCTTT
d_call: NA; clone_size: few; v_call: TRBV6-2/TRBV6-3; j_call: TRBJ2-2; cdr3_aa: CASSIYNTGELFF; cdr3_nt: TGTGCCAGCAGTATATATAACACCGGGGAGCTGTTTTTT
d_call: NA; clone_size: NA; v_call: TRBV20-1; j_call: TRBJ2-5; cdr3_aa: CSAPRGATQETQYF; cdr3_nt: TGCAGTGCCCCCCGCGGAGCCACACAAGAGACCCAGTACTTC
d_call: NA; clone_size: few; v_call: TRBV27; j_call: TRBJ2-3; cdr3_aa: CASSFRKGDTQYF; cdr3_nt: TGTGCCAGCAGTTTCCGGAAGGGAGATACGCAGTATTTT
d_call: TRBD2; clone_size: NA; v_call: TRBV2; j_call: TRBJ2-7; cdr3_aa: CASRDLAGTSYEQYF; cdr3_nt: TGTGCCAGCAGAGATCTAGCGGGGACTTCCTACGAGCAGTACTTC
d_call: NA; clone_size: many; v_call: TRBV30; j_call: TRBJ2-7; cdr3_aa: CAWSVGGTYYEQYF; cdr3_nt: TGTGCCTGGAGTGTTGGGGGGACGTACTACGAGCAGTACTTC
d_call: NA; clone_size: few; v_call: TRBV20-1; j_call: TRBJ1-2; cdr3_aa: CSARDTNYGYTF; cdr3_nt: TGCAGTGCTAGAGATACTAACTATGGCTACACCTTC
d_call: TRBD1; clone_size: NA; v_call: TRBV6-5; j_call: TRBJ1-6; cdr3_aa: CASSYSNRGDSPLHF; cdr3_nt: TGTGCCAGCAGTTACTCAAACAGGGGGGATTCACCCCTCCACTTT
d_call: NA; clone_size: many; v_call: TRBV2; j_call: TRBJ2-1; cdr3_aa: CASSEQRVSSYNEQFF; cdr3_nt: TGTGCCAGCAGTGAACAGCGGGTGAGCTCCTACAATGAGCAGTTCTTC
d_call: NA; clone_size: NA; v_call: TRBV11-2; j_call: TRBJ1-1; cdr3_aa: CASSLVSGTEAFF; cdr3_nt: TGTGCCAGCAGCTTAGTGTCGGGGACTGAAGCTTTCTTT
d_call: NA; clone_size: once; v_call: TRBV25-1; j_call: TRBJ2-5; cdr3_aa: CASKPHSWGRETQYF; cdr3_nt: TGTGCCAGCAAACCCCACTCTTGGGGGCGGGAGACCCAGTACTTC
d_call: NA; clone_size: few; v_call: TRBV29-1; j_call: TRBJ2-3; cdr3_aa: CSVEESGVGDTQYF; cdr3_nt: TGCAGCGTTGAAGAGAGTGGGGTCGGGGATACGCAGTATTTT
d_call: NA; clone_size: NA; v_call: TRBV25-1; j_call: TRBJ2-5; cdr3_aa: CASSEYGKRAGTQYF; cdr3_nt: TGTGCCAGCAGTGAATATGGCAAGCGGGCAGGGACCCAGTACTTC
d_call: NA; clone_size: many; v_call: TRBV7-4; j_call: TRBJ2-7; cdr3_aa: CASSPRGLLRREQYF; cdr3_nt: TGTGCCAGCAGCCCGAGGGGACTCTTACGCAGGGAGCAGTACTTC
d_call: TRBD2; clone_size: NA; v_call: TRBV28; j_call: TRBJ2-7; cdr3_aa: CASSPGLAPYEQYF; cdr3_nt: TGTGCCAGCAGCCCCGGACTAGCCCCCTACGAGCAGTACTTC
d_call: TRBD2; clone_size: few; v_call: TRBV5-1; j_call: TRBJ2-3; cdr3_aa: CASSQGTSVRTDTQYF; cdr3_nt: TGCGCCAGCAGCCAAGGGACTAGCGTAAGGACAGATACGCAGTATTTT
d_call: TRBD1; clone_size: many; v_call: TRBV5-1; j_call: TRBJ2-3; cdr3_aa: CASSQDRASTDTQYF; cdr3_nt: TGCGCCAGCAGCCAGGACAGGGCCTCCACAGATACGCAGTATTTT
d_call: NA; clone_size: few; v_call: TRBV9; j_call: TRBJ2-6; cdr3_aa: CASSVVGASGANVLTF; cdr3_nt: TGTGCCAGCAGCGTAGTCGGAGCGTCTGGGGCCAACGTCCTGACTTTC
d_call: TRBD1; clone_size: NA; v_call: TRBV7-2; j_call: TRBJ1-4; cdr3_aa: CASSSGQAGEKLFF; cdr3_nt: TGTGCCAGCAGCTCCGGACAGGCGGGGGAAAAACTGTTTTTT
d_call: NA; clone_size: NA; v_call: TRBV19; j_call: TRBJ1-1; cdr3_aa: CASSIRTRRTEAFF; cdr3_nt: TGTGCCAGTAGTATTCGGACCCGAAGGACTGAAGCTTTCTTT
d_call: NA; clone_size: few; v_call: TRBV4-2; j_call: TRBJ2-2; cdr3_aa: CASSQDSATGELFF; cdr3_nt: TGTGCCAGCAGCCAAGACTCTGCCACCGGGGAGCTGTTTTTT
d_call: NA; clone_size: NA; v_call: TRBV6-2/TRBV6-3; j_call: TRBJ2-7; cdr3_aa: CASTDRLDYEQYF; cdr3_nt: TGTGCCAGCACCGATAGACTAGACTACGAGCAGTACTTC
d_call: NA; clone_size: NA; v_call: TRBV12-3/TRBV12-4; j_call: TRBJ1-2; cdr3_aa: CASSLNLGGYTF; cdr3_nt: TGTGCCAGCAGTTTAAACTTGGGCGGCTACACCTTC
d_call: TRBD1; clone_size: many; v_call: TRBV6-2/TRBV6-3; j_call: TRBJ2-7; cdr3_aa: CASRKRDRAYEQYF; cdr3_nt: TGTGCCAGCAGAAAGAGGGACAGGGCCTACGAGCAGTACTTC
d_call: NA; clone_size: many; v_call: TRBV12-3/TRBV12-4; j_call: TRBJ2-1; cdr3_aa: CASSFFLLGDNEQFF; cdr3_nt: TGTGCCAGCAGTTTTTTCCTACTTGGCGACAATGAGCAGTTCTTC
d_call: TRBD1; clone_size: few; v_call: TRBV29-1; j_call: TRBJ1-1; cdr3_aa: CSATTGGSEAFF; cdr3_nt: TGCAGCGCCACTACAGGGGGCTCTGAAGCTTTCTTT
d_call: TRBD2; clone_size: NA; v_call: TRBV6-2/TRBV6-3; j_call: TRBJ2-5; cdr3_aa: CASSLRRTSGRGETQYF; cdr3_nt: TGTGCCAGCAGTCTCCGGAGGACTAGCGGGAGAGGGGAGACCCAGTACTTC
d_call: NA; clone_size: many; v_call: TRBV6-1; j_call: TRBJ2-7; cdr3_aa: CAGGAGGGYEQYF; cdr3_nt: TGTGCCGGGGGGGCAGGAGGAGGTTACGAGCAGTACTTC
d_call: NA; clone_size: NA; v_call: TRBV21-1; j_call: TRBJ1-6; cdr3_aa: CASSKTLTQGRQGSPLHF; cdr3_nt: TGTGCCAGCAGCAAAACGCTGACACAGGGACGACAAGGATCACCCCTCCACTTT
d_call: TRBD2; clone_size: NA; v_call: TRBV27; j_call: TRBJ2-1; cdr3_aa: CASSPGLAGASRYNEQFF; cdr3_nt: TGTGCCAGCAGCCCGGGACTAGCGGGAGCCAGTAGGTACAATGAGCAGTTCTTC
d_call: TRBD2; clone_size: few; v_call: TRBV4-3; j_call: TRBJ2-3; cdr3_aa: CASSLGLAGGGTDTQYF; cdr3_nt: TGCGCCAGCAGCCTGGGACTAGCGGGGGGCGGCACAGATACGCAGTATTTT
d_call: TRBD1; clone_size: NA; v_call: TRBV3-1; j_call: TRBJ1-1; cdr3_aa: CASSRGQINTEAFF; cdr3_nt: TGTGCCAGCAGCCGGGGACAGATTAACACTGAAGCTTTCTTT
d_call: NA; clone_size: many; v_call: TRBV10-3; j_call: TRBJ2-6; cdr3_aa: CAISENAGANVLTF; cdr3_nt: TGTGCCATCAGTGAAAACGCTGGGGCCAACGTCCTGACTTTC
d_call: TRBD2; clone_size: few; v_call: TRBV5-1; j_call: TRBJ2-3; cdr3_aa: CASSWGLAGLTDTQYF; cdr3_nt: TGCGCCAGCAGCTGGGGACTAGCGGGGCTCACAGATACGCAGTATTTT
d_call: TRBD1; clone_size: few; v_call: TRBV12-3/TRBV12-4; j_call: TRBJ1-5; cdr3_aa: CAISTGARQPQHF; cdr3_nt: TGTGCCATCTCGACAGGGGCAAGGCAGCCCCAGCATTTT
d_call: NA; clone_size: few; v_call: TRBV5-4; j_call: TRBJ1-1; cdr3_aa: CASSSTAGNTEAFF; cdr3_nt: TGTGCCAGCAGCTCCACAGCCGGGAACACTGAAGCTTTCTTT
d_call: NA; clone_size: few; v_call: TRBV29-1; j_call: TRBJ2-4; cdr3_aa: CSVEDPGRTGRNIQYF; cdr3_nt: TGCAGCGTTGAAGATCCCGGACGGACTGGGAGAAACATTCAGTACTTC